The rows below give T cell receptor beta chains drawn from one sample of a study of blood T cells in healthy people across ages. TCRdb called the 5' RACE reads again in MiXCR, with one record for every CDR3 protein. The data contain 800,000 or so distinct CDR3 sequences, 60% to 80% of them singletons. The sample consisted of blood. The receptors were sampled from a man under 40 in good health. The CDR3 runs from the conserved cysteine through the conserved F or W. Where a row states a size, it is once, few, many or the class of an expanded clone; other rows omit it.

cdr3_aa j_call cdr3_length v_call clone_size
CAISEDRGSEKLFF TRBJ1-4 14 TRBV10-3 NA
CASSSGTPSLYNEQFF TRBJ2-1 16 TRBV5-1 NA
CASSRTTRSSYNEQFF TRBJ2-1 16 TRBV6-5 NA
CSASIGTLDPEAFF TRBJ1-1 14 TRBV20-1 NA
CASSLGGGALTDTQYF TRBJ2-3 16 TRBV27 NA
CAWSVGLFGETQYF TRBJ2-5 14 TRBV30 NA
CAISERDLEAYEQYF NA 15 TRBV10-3 few
CASSRLGPGEYEQYF TRBJ2-7 15 TRBV7-2 NA
CASSHLTGGSYNEQFF TRBJ2-1 16 TRBV4-3 NA
CASSAGGSTDTQYF TRBJ2-3 14 TRBV6-4 many
CASSFSGRSTDTQYF TRBJ2-3 15 TRBV13 NA
CSVGQGFTDTQYF TRBJ2-3 13 TRBV29-1 few
CASSYRTDFYEQYF NA 14 TRBV27 few
CSVARGKTQYF TRBJ2-5 11 TRBV29-1 NA
CSVEGAGELFF TRBJ2-2 11 TRBV29-1 NA
CASSVGLGPEQYF NA 13 TRBV9 NA
CSAERGSYGYTF TRBJ1-2 12 TRBV20-1 NA
CASRKGTSGYEQYF TRBJ2-7 14 TRBV3-1 NA
CASSLTSDNEQFF TRBJ2-1 13 TRBV7-2 many
CASSSDSGTILGEQYF TRBJ2-5 16 TRBV7-2 NA
CASSYLWGLAGGYEQYF TRBJ2-4 17 TRBV6-2/TRBV6-3 NA
CASTQGASGELFF TRBJ2-2 13 TRBV6-5 NA
CATSDPGQGIHEQYF NA 15 TRBV24-1 NA
CASSPEGQPQWGYTF TRBJ1-2 15 TRBV7-2 NA
CSAIILGGRSDTQYF TRBJ2-3 15 TRBV20-1 once
CASSDLGGSNSPLHF TRBJ1-6 15 TRBV2 once
CASLSLGTALGELFF TRBJ1-4 15 TRBV28 once
CSARGRILAKNIQYF TRBJ2-4 15 TRBV20-1 NA
CASSYSGGGTYNEQFF TRBJ2-1 16 TRBV6-2/TRBV6-3 NA
CASSQDMATSGDQETQYF TRBJ2-5 18 TRBV4-2 few
CASSSQGADYGYTF TRBJ1-2 14 TRBV7-2 NA
CSARATSGTYEQYF TRBJ2-7 14 TRBV20-1 NA
CASSSGQIYEQYF NA 13 TRBV12-3/TRBV12-4 NA
CASSPGQGQETQFF TRBJ2-1 14 TRBV27 once
CASNQVREQFF TRBJ2-1 11 TRBV3-1 NA
CASSLFSGASTEQFF TRBJ2-1 15 TRBV27 few
CASDPLGTENTEAFF TRBJ1-1 15 TRBV5-1 NA
CASSQGRERDEQYF TRBJ2-7 14 TRBV3-1 NA
CASTRGNSPLHF TRBJ1-6 12 TRBV6-2/TRBV6-3 NA